Listed below are T cell receptor beta chains from one sample, sequenced in a study of cytomegalovirus exposure and HLA in healthy donors. The data were produced by immunoSEQ multiplex PCR, yet TCRdb's version contains in-frame clones alone and is incomplete. The data show fewer than 350,000 clones, 88% seen once. Sequences were obtained from PBMCs. These receptor sequences come from a woman aged 18-35 years in good health and CMV-seronegative. Each CDR3 is given with its conserved first and last residue. Each record gives: D gene, J gene, clone size, V gene, CDR3 protein, CDR3 DNA. D genes are given only for firm matches. Size is stated for part of the rows, as once, few or many counts, or as a class when the clone is expanded.

. TRBJ1-5 few TRBV15 CATSRMGAQPQHF TGTGCCACCAGCAGGATGGGGGCTCAGCCCCAGCATTTT
. TRBJ1-2 . TRBV5-4 CASSFSGSNYGYTF TGTGCCAGCAGCTTTTCAGGATCTAACTATGGCTACACCTTC
. TRBJ2-4 . TRBV28 CASSLDSLAKNIQYF TGTGCCAGCAGCCTCGACTCTTTAGCCAAAAACATTCAGTACTTC
TRBD1 TRBJ1-2 . TRBV27 CASSLGTGPNYGYTF TGTGCCAGCAGTTTAGGGACAGGGCCCAACTATGGCTACACCTTC
. TRBJ1-2 . TRBV28 CASSFQGNYGYTF TGTGCCAGCAGTTTTCAGGGGAACTATGGCTACACCTTC
. TRBJ2-7 . TRBV10-1 CASVGGNSYEQYF TGCGCAAGCGTCGGGGGAAACTCCTACGAGCAGTACTTC
. TRBJ2-1 . TRBV4-1 CASSQDPRDEQFF TGCGCCAGCAGCCAAGACCCCCGAGATGAGCAGTTCTTC
. TRBJ2-7 . TRBV19 CASSMYRDIPLGEQYF TGTGCCAGTAGTATGTACCGGGACATCCCCCTAGGCGAGCAGTACTTC
. TRBJ1-1 . TRBV10-1 CASSEALNTEAFF TGCGCCAGCAGTGAAGCCCTGAACACTGAAGCTTTCTTT
. TRBJ2-1 . TRBV6-5 CASSYSANNEQFF TGTGCCAGCAGTTACTCGGCAAACAATGAGCAGTTCTTC
TRBD2 TRBJ2-3 . TRBV2 CASTGLAGPTHTQYF TGTGCCAGCACTGGACTAGCGGGGCCCACGCATACGCAGTATTTT
TRBD1 TRBJ1-1 . TRBV28 CASSQLTGGGLVTEAFF TGTGCCAGCAGTCAACTGACAGGGGGGGGTCTGGTCACTGAAGCTTTCTTT
. TRBJ1-4 once TRBV28 CASSAGGSTNEKLFF TGTGCCAGCTCCGCGGGGGGGTCAACTAATGAAAAACTGTTTTTT
. TRBJ2-3 . TRBV7-2 CASSFLRGRDTQYF TGTGCCAGCAGCTTTCTGAGAGGGAGAGATACGCAGTATTTT
TRBD2 TRBJ2-1 . TRBV7-2 CASSIRTSGSYNEQFF TGTGCCAGCAGCATTCGGACTAGCGGCTCCTACAATGAGCAGTTCTTC
TRBD1 TRBJ1-4 . TRBV2 CASRRQGATNEKLFF TGTGCCAGCAGGCGACAGGGTGCAACTAATGAAAAACTGTTTTTT
. TRBJ2-1 . TRBV12-5 CASGEPGLNYNEQFF TGTGCTAGCGGAGAACCGGGACTTAACTACAATGAGCAGTTCTTC
. TRBJ2-1 . TRBV28 CASSFSRTDMDNEQFF TGTGCCAGCAGTTTTTCAAGGACAGATATGGACAATGAGCAGTTCTTC
. TRBJ2-7 . TRBV27 CASSPSLASSYEQYF TGTGCCAGCAGCCCATCTCTAGCGAGCTCCTACGAGCAGTACTTC
. TRBJ2-5 . TRBV6-7 CASSNPGQETQYF TGTGCCAGCAGTAACCCGGGACAAGAGACCCAGTACTTC
TRBD2 TRBJ2-2 . TRBV27 CASASPPLAGEPTGELFF TGTGCCAGCGCCTCACCCCCGTTGGCGGGAGAACCCACCGGGGAGCTGTTTTTT
. TRBJ1-4 . TRBV28 CASSNRATNEKLFF TGTGCCAGCAGTAACAGAGCAACTAATGAAAAACTGTTTTTT
TRBD1 TRBJ2-1 . TRBV19 CASTAGTGVDPNNEQFF TGTGCCAGTACCGCCGGGACAGGGGTTGACCCAAACAATGAGCAGTTCTTC
. TRBJ1-2 . TRBV29-1 CSVDAPGNYGYTF TGCAGCGTTGACGCGCCGGGAAACTATGGCTACACCTTC
. TRBJ2-6 . TRBV7-8 CASSLWSSSGANVLTF TGTGCCAGCAGCCTCTGGTCGAGCTCTGGGGCCAACGTCCTGACTTTC
TRBD2 TRBJ2-7 . TRBV6-1 CASSALAGATYEQYF TGTGCCAGCAGCGCACTAGCGGGTGCAACCTACGAGCAGTACTTC
. TRBJ2-2 few TRBV2 CASSDGGPGELFF TGTGCCAGCAGTGACGGGGGTCCCGGGGAGCTGTTTTTT
TRBD2 TRBJ2-7 . TRBV11-2 CASSSLTSGRVYEQYF TGTGCCAGCAGTTCTCTGACTAGCGGGAGAGTCTACGAGCAGTACTTC
TRBD2 TRBJ2-1 . TRBV6-4 CASSAASGSGPNEQFF TGTGCCAGCAGTGCCGCTAGCGGGAGTGGCCCCAATGAGCAGTTCTTC
. TRBJ2-7 . TRBV9 CASSVEQGAREQYF TGTGCCAGCAGCGTAGAACAGGGCGCCCGCGAGCAGTACTTC
TRBD1 TRBJ2-1 . TRBV25-1 CASSEYWQGANEQFF TGTGCCAGCAGTGAATATTGGCAGGGGGCGAATGAGCAGTTCTTC
. TRBJ1-1 . TRBV18 CASSPSPDTEAFF TGTGCCAGCTCACCCTCTCCAGACACTGAAGCTTTCTTT
TRBD2 TRBJ2-1 . TRBV6-4 CASSISGEYNEQFF TGTGCCAGCAGTATCAGCGGGGAGTACAATGAGCAGTTCTTC
. TRBJ1-2 . TRBV11-1 CASSPFNPGVGNNYGYTF TGTGCCAGCAGCCCGTTCAACCCGGGGGTAGGAAACAACTATGGCTACACCTTC
. TRBJ1-1 . TRBV4-1 CASSQGGRRAFF TGCGCCAGCAGCCAAGGGGGGCGGCGAGCTTTCTTT
TRBD1 TRBJ1-6 . TRBV28 CASIEGQGVGSPLHF TGTGCCAGCATCGAGGGGCAGGGGGTGGGTTCACCCCTCCACTTT
. TRBJ1-1 . TRBV9 CASSVSGNEAFF TGTGCCAGCAGCGTTTCCGGGAATGAAGCTTTCTTT
. TRBJ1-2 . TRBV28 CASSSMNYGYTF TGTGCCAGCAGTTCAATGAACTATGGCTACACCTTC
TRBD1 TRBJ1-1 . TRBV5-1 CASSSQGTEAFF TGCGCCAGCAGCTCACAGGGGACTGAAGCTTTCTTT
TRBD1 TRBJ1-2 . TRBV28 CASSGQGPYGYTF TGTGCCAGCAGTGGACAGGGCCCTTATGGCTACACCTTC
TRBD2 TRBJ2-2 . TRBV10-3 CAISLASGRAAGELFF TGTGCCATCAGCCTAGCTAGCGGGAGGGCCGCCGGGGAGCTGTTTTTT
TRBD1 TRBJ1-2 . TRBV5-6 CASSSWTGATSWGYTF TGTGCCAGCAGCTCGTGGACAGGGGCGACCTCATGGGGCTACACCTTC
. TRBJ1-5 . TRBV18 CASSPSGGNQPQHF TGTGCCAGCTCACCGTCCGGAGGCAATCAGCCCCAGCATTTT
. TRBJ2-1 . TRBV6-6 CASQGRGEQFF TGTGCCAGCCAAGGGAGGGGGGAGCAGTTCTTC
. TRBJ1-2 . TRBV28 CASSLYDPPEGGYTF TGTGCCAGCAGTTTATATGACCCCCCCGAGGGTGGCTACACCTTC
. TRBJ2-3 . TRBV4-2 CASSLDSGGLTDTQYF TGTGCCAGCAGCCTCGATAGCGGCGGCCTCACAGATACGCAGTATTTT
TRBD2 TRBJ2-1 . TRBV11-3 CASSSEAGVNNEQFF TGTGCCAGCAGCTCTGAGGCGGGAGTGAACAATGAGCAGTTCTTC
. TRBJ2-5 . TRBV13 CASSAGYQETQYF TGTGCCAGCAGTGCAGGGTACCAAGAGACCCAGTACTTC
. TRBJ2-3 . TRBV6-4 CASRRALETDTQYF TGTGCCAGCAGGAGAGCATTAGAGACAGATACGCAGTATTTT
TRBD1 TRBJ1-4 . TRBV28 CASSLTGTGFEKLFF TGTGCCAGCAGTCTTACCGGGACAGGGTTCGAAAAACTGTTTTTT
. TRBJ1-1 . TRBV18 CASSAGVNTEAFF TGTGCCAGCTCAGCGGGGGTCAACACTGAAGCTTTCTTT
. TRBJ2-1 . TRBV6-1 CASILAREQFF TGTGCCAGCATCCTTGCGCGGGAGCAGTTCTTC
. TRBJ1-1 . TRBV19 CASSAGWDMNTEAFF TGTGCCAGTAGTGCGGGGTGGGATATGAACACTGAAGCTTTCTTT
. TRBJ1-2 . TRBV5-1 CASSLEIGGNYGYTF TGCGCCAGCAGCTTGGAGATAGGGGGTAACTATGGCTACACCTTC
TRBD1 TRBJ1-2 . TRBV27 CASSPTRTGVFYGYTF TGTGCCAGCAGCCCAACTCGGACAGGGGTTTTCTATGGCTACACCTTC